This T cell receptor (beta chain) was identified during a study of cytomegalovirus exposure and HLA in healthy donors. Study results and limitations: One variant, a missense change in DCLRE1C, was linked in a later analysis to TCR beta V- and J-gene trimming. 164 TCR beta chains were listed as cytomegalovirus-associated.

This clone came up a few times. Antigen: not known. Trimming took 5 bases from V and 6 from J, leaving 16 bases between them. CDR1 and CDR2 (germline): SEHNR, FQNEAQ (reference sequence). The length of the CDR3 is 15 residues. PCR primers comprised 60 Vbeta and 13 Jbeta primers. Sequencing was performed with immunoSEQ multiplex PCR; in TCRdb, only in-frame clones are kept and a portion is missing. The sample consists of over 200,000 clones, approximately 90% of them appearing once. This clonotype originated in a woman aged 18-29 years in good health and CMV-seronegative. The sequencing sample was made of PBMCs. J is TRBJ2-2 and V is TRBV7-9, with D maybe TRBD1 (6 bases). CDR3 nucleotide sequence: TGTGCCAGCAGCCTCACGGTGGGGGCCTCCGGGGAGCTGTTTTTT. Its protein product is CASSLTVGASGELFF.